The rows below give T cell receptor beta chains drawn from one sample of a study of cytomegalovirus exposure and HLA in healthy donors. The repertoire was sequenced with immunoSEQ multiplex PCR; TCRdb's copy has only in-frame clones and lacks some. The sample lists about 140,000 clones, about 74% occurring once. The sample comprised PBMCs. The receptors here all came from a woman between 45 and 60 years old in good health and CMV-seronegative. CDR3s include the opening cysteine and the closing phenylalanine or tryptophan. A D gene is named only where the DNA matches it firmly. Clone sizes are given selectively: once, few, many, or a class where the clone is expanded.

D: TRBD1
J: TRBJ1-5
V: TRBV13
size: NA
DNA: TGTGCCAGCAGCTTCCAGGGACAGGGGGCGAGGGGTTTCGGCAATCAGCCCCAGCATTTT
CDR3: CASSFQGQGARGFGNQPQHF

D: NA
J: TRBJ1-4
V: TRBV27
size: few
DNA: TGTGCCAGCAGTTTAACGACAGTTCCTAATGAAAAACTGTTTTTT
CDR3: CASSLTTVPNEKLFF

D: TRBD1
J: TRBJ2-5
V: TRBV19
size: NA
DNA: TGTGCCAGCACCCCCGGGACAGGGAGGCGAGAGACCCAGTACTTC
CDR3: CASTPGTGRRETQYF

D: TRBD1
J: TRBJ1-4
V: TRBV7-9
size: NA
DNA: TGTGCCAGCAGCTTAGACAGGGGAACTAATGAAAAACTGTTTTTT
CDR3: CASSLDRGTNEKLFF

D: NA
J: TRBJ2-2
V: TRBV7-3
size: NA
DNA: TGTGCCAGCAGCCCTCGGACTCCTGCGAACACCGGGGAGCTGTTTTTT
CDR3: CASSPRTPANTGELFF

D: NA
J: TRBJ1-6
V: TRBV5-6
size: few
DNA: TGTGCCAGCAGCCCGAAGGACAGACGATATTCACCCCTCCACTTT
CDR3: CASSPKDRRYSPLHF

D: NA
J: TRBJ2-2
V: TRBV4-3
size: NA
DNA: TGCGCCAGCAGCCAAGAGTTGAGGGGAGGCCTGAACACCGGGGAGCTGTTTTTT
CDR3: CASSQELRGGLNTGELFF

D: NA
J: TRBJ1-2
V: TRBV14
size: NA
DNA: TGTGCCAGCAGCCAAGTCGCGGTTCGTGGCTACACCTTC
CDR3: CASSQVAVRGYTF

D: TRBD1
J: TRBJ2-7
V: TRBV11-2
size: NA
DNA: TGTGCCAGCAGCTCATACCTCCGGGACAGTTCCTACGAGCAGTACTTC
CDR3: CASSSYLRDSSYEQYF

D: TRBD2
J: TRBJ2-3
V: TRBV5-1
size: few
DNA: TGCGCCAGCAGCTGGGGACTAGTGAAAACAGATACGCAGTATTTT
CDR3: CASSWGLVKTDTQYF

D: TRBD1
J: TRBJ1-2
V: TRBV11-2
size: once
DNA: TGTGCCAGCAGCTCATACAGGGGTCAGAACTATGGCTACACCTTC
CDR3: CASSSYRGQNYGYTF

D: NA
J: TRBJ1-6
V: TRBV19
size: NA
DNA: TGTGCCAGTAACCCGACAGGAAATTCACCCCTCCACTTT
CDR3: CASNPTGNSPLHF

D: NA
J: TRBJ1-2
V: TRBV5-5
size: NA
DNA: TGTGCCAGCAGCTTGGGTCCGAACTATGGCTACACCTTC
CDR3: CASSLGPNYGYTF

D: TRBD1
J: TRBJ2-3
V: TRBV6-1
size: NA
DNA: TGTGCCAGCAGTGTAGGGACAGGGAGCACAGATACGCAGTATTTT
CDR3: CASSVGTGSTDTQYF

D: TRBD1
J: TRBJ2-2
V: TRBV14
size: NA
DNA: TGTGCCAGCAGCCCGCGGACAGGGGGAGAGGTCACCGGGGAGCTGTTTTTT
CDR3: CASSPRTGGEVTGELFF

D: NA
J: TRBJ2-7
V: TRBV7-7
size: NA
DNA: TGTGCTAGCAGCTTAAACGAGGGAGCTTACGAGCAGTACTTC
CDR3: CASSLNEGAYEQYF

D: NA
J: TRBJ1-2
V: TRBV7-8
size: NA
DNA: TGTGCCAGCAGCTTAGGGCCAGGGGCTCCTAACTATGGCTACACCTTC
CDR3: CASSLGPGAPNYGYTF

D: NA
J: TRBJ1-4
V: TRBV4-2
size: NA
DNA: TGTGCCAGCAGCTACTGGGGGAGGGGTAATGAAAAACTGTTTTTT
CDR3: CASSYWGRGNEKLFF

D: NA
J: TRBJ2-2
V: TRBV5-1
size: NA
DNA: TGCGCCAGCAGCTTGGGACAGGACACCGGGGAGCTGTTTTTT
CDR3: CASSLGQDTGELFF

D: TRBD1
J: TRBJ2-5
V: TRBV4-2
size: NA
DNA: TGTGCCAGCAGTCGGGACAGGTTTGAGACCCAGTACTTC
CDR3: CASSRDRFETQYF

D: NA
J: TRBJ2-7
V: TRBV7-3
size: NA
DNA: TGTGCCAGCAGCCCCAAAGGACTCTCCTACGAGCAGTACTTC
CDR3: CASSPKGLSYEQYF

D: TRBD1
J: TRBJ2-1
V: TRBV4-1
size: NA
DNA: TGCGCCAGCAGCCAAGATCGGCCGGGACAGGGTATCAGCAATGGGCAGTTCTTC
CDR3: CASSQDRPGQGISNGQFF

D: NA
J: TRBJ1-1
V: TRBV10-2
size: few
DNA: TGCGCCAGCAGTACCGACGTAAGGGGTTCACGAGCTTTCTTT
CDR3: CASSTDVRGSRAFF

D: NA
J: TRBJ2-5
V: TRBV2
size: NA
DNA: TGTGCCAGCAGTGGCCAGCGGAACCACCAAGAGACCCAGTACTTC
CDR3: CASSGQRNHQETQYF

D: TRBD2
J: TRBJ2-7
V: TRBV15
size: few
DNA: TGTGCCACCAGCACCACCAGCGGGGGGGTGGACGAGCAGTACTTC
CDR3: CATSTTSGGVDEQYF

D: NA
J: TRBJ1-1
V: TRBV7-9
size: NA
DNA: TGTGCCAGCAGCCCGGAGGGATGGATGAACACTGAAGCTTTCTTT
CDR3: CASSPEGWMNTEAFF

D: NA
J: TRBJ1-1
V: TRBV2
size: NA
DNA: TGTGCCAGCGGTCAGGAAAGAGACACTGAAGCTTTCTTT
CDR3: CASGQERDTEAFF

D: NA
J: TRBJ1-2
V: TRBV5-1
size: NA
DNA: TGCGCCAGCAGCTTGGGGCAGTCGAACTATGGCTACACCTTC
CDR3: CASSLGQSNYGYTF

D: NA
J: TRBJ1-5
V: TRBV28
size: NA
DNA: TGTGCCAGCAGTGACAATGTAGGTCAGCCCCAGCATTTT
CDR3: CASSDNVGQPQHF

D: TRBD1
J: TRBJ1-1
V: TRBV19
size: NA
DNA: TGTGCCTCCGGGGACAGGTTCGGCACTGAAGCTTTCTTT
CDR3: CASGDRFGTEAFF

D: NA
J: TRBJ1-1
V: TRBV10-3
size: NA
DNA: TGTGCCATCAGTGAGTCGCAGGGGACAATAGGGGTGAGCACTGAAGCTTTCTTT
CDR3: CAISESQGTIGVSTEAFF

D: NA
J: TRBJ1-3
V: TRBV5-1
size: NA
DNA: TGCGCCAGCAGCGAGCCGGGAGGGGACCTAAACACCATATATTTT
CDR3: CASSEPGGDLNTIYF

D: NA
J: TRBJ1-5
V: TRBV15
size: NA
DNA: TGTGCCACCAGCAGAGATAGGGGCAGAAATAATCAGCCCCAGCATTTT
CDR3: CATSRDRGRNNQPQHF

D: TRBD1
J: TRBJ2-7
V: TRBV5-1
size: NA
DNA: TGCGCCAGCAGCCTCGCGGGACAGGGGTACCACGAGCAGTACTTC
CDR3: CASSLAGQGYHEQYF

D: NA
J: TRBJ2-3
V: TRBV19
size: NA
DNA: TGTGCCAGTAGCCCGGGGGTCACAGATACGCAGTATTTT
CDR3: CASSPGVTDTQYF

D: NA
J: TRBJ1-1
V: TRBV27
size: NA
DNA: TGTGCCAGCAGTTTCCGGGGGATGAACACTGAAGCTTTCTTT
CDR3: CASSFRGMNTEAFF

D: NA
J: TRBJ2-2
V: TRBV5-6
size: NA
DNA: TGTGCCAGCAGCTACGGGAACACCGGGGAGCTGTTTTTT
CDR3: CASSYGNTGELFF

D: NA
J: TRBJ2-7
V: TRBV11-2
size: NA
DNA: TGTGCCAGCAGCTTAGGACGGAGCTACGAGCAGTACTTC
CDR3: CASSLGRSYEQYF

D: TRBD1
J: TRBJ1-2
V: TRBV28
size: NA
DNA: TGTGCCAGCAGTCAAGACAGGGGGGAACCCTATGGCTACACCTTC
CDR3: CASSQDRGEPYGYTF

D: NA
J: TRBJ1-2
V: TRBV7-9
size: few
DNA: TGTGCCAGCAGCTATGGGGCGACTAACTATGGCTACACCTTC
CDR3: CASSYGATNYGYTF

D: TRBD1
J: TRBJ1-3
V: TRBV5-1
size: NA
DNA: TGCGCCAGCAGCTTAGACAGGGCTGGAAACACCATATATTTT
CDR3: CASSLDRAGNTIYF

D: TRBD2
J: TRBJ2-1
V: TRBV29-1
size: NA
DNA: TGCAGCGCTAGCTCGGGACTAGCGGACTACAATGAGCAGTTCTTC
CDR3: CSASSGLADYNEQFF

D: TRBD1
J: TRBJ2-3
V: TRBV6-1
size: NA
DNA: TGTGCCAGCTACGACAGGGGGCGCTTGACAGATACGCAGTATTTT
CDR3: CASYDRGRLTDTQYF

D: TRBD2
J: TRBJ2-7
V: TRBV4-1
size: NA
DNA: TGCGCCAGCAGCCAGGGGGCCCACGGGGGGGGCTCCTACGAGCAGTACTTC
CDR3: CASSQGAHGGGSYEQYF

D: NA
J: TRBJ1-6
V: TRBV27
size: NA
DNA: TGTGCCAGCAGTTTATCGTTTCGGGGGGTTGACTCACCCCTCCACTTT
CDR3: CASSLSFRGVDSPLHF